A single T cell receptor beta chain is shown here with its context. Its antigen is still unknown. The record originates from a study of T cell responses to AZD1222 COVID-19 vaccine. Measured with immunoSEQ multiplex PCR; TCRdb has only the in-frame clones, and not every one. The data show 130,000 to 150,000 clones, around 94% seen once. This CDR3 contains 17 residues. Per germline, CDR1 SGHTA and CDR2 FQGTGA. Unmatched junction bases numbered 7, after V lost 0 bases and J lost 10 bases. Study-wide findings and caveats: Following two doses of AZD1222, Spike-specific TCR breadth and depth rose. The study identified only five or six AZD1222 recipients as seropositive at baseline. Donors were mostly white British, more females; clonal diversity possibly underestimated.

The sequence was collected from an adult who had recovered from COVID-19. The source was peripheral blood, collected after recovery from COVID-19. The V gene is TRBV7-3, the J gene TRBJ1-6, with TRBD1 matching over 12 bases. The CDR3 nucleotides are TGTGCCAGCAGCTTAACGGGACCGGGACAGGGGGCGTCACCCCTCCACTTT. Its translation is CASSLTGPGQGASPLHF.